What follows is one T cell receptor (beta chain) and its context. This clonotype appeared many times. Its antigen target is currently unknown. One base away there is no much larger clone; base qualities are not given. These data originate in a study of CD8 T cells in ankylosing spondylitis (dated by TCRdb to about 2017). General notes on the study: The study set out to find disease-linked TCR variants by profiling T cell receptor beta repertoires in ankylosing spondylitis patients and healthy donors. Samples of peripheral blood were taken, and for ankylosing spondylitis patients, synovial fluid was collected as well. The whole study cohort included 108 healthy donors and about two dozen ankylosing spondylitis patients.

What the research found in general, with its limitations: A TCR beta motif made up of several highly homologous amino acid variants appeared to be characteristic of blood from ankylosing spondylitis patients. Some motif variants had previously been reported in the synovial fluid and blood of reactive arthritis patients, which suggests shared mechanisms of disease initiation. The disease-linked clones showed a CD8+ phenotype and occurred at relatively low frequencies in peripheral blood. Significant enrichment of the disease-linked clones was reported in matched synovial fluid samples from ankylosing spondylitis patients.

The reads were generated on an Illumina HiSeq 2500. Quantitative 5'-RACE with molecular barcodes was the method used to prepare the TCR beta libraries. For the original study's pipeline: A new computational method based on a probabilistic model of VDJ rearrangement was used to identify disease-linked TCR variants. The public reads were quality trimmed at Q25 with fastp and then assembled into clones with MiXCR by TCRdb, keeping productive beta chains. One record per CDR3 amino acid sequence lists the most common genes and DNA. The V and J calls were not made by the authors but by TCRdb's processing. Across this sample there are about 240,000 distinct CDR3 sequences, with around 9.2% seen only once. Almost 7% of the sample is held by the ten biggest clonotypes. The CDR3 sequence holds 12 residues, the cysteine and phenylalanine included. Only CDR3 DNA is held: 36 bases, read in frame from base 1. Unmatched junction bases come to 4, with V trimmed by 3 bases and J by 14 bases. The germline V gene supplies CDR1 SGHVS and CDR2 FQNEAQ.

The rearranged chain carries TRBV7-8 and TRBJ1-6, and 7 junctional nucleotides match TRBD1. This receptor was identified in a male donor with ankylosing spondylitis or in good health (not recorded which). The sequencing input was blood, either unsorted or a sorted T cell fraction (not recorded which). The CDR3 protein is CASSLPTGALHF. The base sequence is TGTGCCAGCAGCTTGCCTACAGGGGCCCTCCACTTT.